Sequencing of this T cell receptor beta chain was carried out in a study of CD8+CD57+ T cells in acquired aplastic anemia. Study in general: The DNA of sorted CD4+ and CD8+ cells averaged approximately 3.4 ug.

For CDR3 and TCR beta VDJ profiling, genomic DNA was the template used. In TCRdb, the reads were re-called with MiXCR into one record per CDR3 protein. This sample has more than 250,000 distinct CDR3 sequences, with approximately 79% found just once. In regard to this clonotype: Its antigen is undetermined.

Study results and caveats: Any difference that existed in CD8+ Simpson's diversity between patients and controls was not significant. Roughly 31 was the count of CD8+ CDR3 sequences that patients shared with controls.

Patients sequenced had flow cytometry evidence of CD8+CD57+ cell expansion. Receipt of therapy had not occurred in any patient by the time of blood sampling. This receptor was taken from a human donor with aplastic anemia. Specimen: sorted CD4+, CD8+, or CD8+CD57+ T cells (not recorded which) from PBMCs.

CDR3 coding DNA: TGTGCCAGTAGTAAAGCTTCAGGAGAACAAATTAATGAAAAACTGTTTTTT. Residues: CASSKASGEQINEKLFF. J is TRBJ1-4 and V is TRBV19; D gene ambiguous. Per the germline V gene, CDR1 is LNHDA and CDR2 is SQIVND (reference sequence). CDR3 size: 17 residues. V was cut by 4 bases and J by 4 bases, with 19 bases left in between. The full variable domain, in which reference TRBV19 and TRBJ1-4 provide the parts outside the CDR3, is DGGITQSPKYLFRKEGQNVTLSCEQNLNHDAMYWYRQDPGQGLRLIYYSQIVNDFQKGDIAEGYSVSREKKESFPLTVTSAQKNPTAFYLCASSKASGEQINEKLFFGSGTQLSVL.